Below, 5 T cell receptor beta chains from the same sample are listed, as sequenced in a study of T cells in Graves' hyperthyroidism and ophthalmopathy (dated 2019 in TCRdb). Preparation of the library involved multiplex PCR. These reads were obtained on an Illumina HiSeq 2000. TCR beta CDR3 regions were amplified from RNA transcripts. The TCR CDR3 was subjected to a first round of RT-PCR using the HTBI primer set and the Qiagen OneStep RT-PCR kit. The public reads were reprocessed in TCRdb via fastp at Q25 and MiXCR, keeping in-frame beta chains. Rows merge per CDR3 protein into single entries with the most common DNA and genes. The sample table holds roughly 650,000 distinct CDR3 sequences, of which around 16% were seen once. The ten largest clones take up 3% to 4% of the sample. Specimen: blood. These receptors originate from a woman aged 35 to 49 with Graves' ophthalmopathy.

This chain joins TRBV29-1 and TRBJ2-1, with 8 bases fitting TRBD2. Germline V gives CDR1 SQVTM, CDR2 ANQGSEA. The CDR3 sequence is 13 residues long. Losses at the gene ends were 4 bases for V and 11 bases for J; bases not matched to a gene: 10. In DNA, the CDR3 is TGCAGCGTTGGCCCGGGGGGGGGGCCCAAGCAGTTCTTC. It encodes CSVGPGGGPKQFF.

This clonotype was picked up many times. The chain carries TRBV28 and TRBJ1-1, with no clear D. Per the germline V gene, CDR1 is MDHEN and CDR2 is SYDVKM. Trimming stripped 6 bases from V and 1 base from J, with 6 bases between. The CDR3 is 12 residues long. Here the CDR3 reads CASREKNTEAFF. CDR3 DNA sequence: TGTGCCAGCAGGGAAAAGAACACTGAAGCTTTCTTT.

This clonotype showed up many times. The V gene is TRBV6-1, the J gene TRBJ2-7; D is possibly TRBD1 or TRBD2 (6 bases each). The CDR3 is 14 residues long. Trimming left V 5 bases short and J 4 bases short, with 15 bases between. CDR1 MNHNS and CDR2 SASEGT come from the germline V gene. CDR3 in amino acids: CASSSGGTSYEQYF. Here the CDR3 DNA reads TGTGCCAGCAGTTCTGGCGGGACATCGTACGAGCAGTACTTC.

The sample holds many counts of this clonotype. The CDR3 sequence: CASSSREIGELFF. The CDR3 region has the DNA TGTGCCAGCAGCTCGCGGGAGATCGGGGAGCTGTTTTTT. The chain uses TRBV11-3 and TRBJ2-2; TRBD2 agrees at 7 bases. CDR3 size: 13 residues. Germline V gene sequence: CDR1 SGHNT, CDR2 YENEEA. V trimming: 4 bases; J trimming: 7 bases; junction bases outside the gene matches: 3.

The CDR3 DNA is TGTGCCAGCAGGGTGGGAGCAACTAATGAAAAACTGTTTTTT. Protein sequence: CASRVGATNEKLFF. This chain joins TRBV2 and TRBJ1-4; D not certain. CDR3 size: 14 residues. Germline V gives CDR1 SNHLY, CDR2 FYNNEI. V dropped 6 bases and J dropped 0 bases, with 8 bases sitting between them. Using reference TRBV2 and TRBJ1-4 for the parts outside the CDR3, the full variable domain is EPEVTQTPSHQVTQMGQEVILRCVPISNHLYFYWYRQILGQKVEFLVSFYNNEISEKSEIFDDQFSVERPDGSNFTLKIRSTKLEDSAMYFCASRVGATNEKLFFGSGTQLSVL.